This TCR beta chain was identified during a study of spatial heterogeneity in lung cancer. Findings and limits, study-wide: Tumors with more nonsynonymous mutations had more expanded intratumoral alpha and beta TCRs.

The CDR3 totals 15 residues. CDR1 and CDR2 (germline): SNHLY, FYNNEI. Sample time point: sample taken at primary tumor resection. This clonotype is medium-sized within its sample. What it binds is not known. One end of the junction varies from germline; a read error may be responsible. TCRdb re-derived calls from the 5' RACE reads in MiXCR, one entry per CDR3 protein. The profile shows 5,800 or so distinct CDR3 sequences, about 27% of them singletons. The sequence came from a male donor with early-stage non-small cell lung cancer. J is TRBJ2-3 and V is TRBV2; the D gene could be TRBD1 or TRBD2 (5 bases each). Sample: lung tumor tissue, taken at surgery. The CDR3 DNA reads TGTGCCAGCCGGATTCGTGAGGGGTCCCCAGATGCGCAGTATTTT. It codes for CASRIREGSPDAQYF.